A single T cell receptor (beta chain) is shown here with its context. This specimen belongs to a study of T cell changes during pregnancy in multiple sclerosis. The table came from immunoSEQ multiplex PCR; TCRdb's copy has only in-frame clones and leaves some out. The sample includes fewer than 110,000 clones, 92% of them seen just once. Source: peripheral blood, taken in the third trimester of pregnancy. The source of this sequence is a female donor in good health, enrolled as a control in a pregnancy study.

CDR3 region: CAWSVGVAYNEQFF. The CDR3 DNA is TGTGCCTGGAGTGTCGGTGTTGCCTACAATGAGCAGTTCTTC. The rearrangement uses TRBV30 and TRBJ2-1; D ambiguous. V was shortened by 0 bases and J by 2 bases, with 8 bases between the two germline ends. Per the germline V gene, CDR1 is GTSNPN and CDR2 is SVGIG (reference sequence). The CDR3 runs to 14 residues.